A selection of T cell receptor beta chains follows, all from one sample in a study of identical twins. Using its own MiXCR run on the 5' RACE reads, TCRdb lists one record per CDR3 protein. Of around 1.7 million distinct CDR3 sequences listed, about 32% are singletons. Sequencing input: cord blood. The receptors here all came from a newborn girl in good health. Both conserved end residues are part of each CDR3. D genes are given only for firm matches. Not all rows give a size; the values are once, few, many and, for expanded clones, a class.

TGTGCCAGCAGTGAAGCGCGGGGCTACACCTTC	CASSEARGYTF	NA	many	TRBV6-1	TRBJ1-2
TGTGCCGCTCAAACCTCGCCGGTCGGCGAGCAGTACTTC	CAAQTSPVGEQYF	NA	NA	TRBV10-3	TRBJ2-7
TGTGCCAGCAATGCAGGGGTGCGGGGTGAAAAACTGTTTTTT	CASNAGVRGEKLFF	NA	NA	TRBV2	TRBJ1-4
TGTGCCAGCAGCTTCATGACAGGGGCGAACACCGGGGAGCTGTTTTTT	CASSFMTGANTGELFF	TRBD1	NA	TRBV7-2	TRBJ2-2
TGTGCCATCAGTGAGCCAGGGGGCGAGCAGTACTTC	CAISEPGGEQYF	TRBD1	few	TRBV10-3	TRBJ2-7
TGCAGCGTACTCGACAGGTCCTATGGCTACACCTTC	CSVLDRSYGYTF	NA	NA	TRBV29-1	TRBJ1-2
TGTGCCAGCAGCCAAGTCCCAGGGACCTATGGCTACACCTTC	CASSQVPGTYGYTF	NA	NA	TRBV14	TRBJ1-2
TGTGCCAGCAGCCGTAGACTAGCGGGGGCCTCGGCCAAAAACATTCAGTACTTC	CASSRRLAGASAKNIQYF	TRBD2	few	TRBV11-2	TRBJ2-4
TGTGCCAGCAGTTTCGCGGGACTAGCGGGAGTCCTCTACGAGCAGTACTTC	CASSFAGLAGVLYEQYF	TRBD2	NA	TRBV6-5	TRBJ2-7
TGTGCCATCAGTGAGGGGCTAGCGGGAGGACATGAGCAGTTCTTC	CAISEGLAGGHEQFF	TRBD2	few	TRBV10-3	TRBJ2-1
TGTGCCAGCAGCCAAGATCCAGCCTACACCGGGGAGCTGTTTTTT	CASSQDPAYTGELFF	NA	NA	TRBV3-1	TRBJ2-2
TGTGCCAGCAGCTGGAGGGAGGACACTGAAGCTTTCTTT	CASSWREDTEAFF	NA	NA	TRBV21-1	TRBJ1-1
TGTGCCAGCAGCCATGACTCTATCAATTCTAGCGGGGTCTGCACAGATACGCAGTATTTT	CASSHDSINSSGVCTDTQYF	TRBD2	NA	TRBV6-1	TRBJ2-3
TGTGCCACCAACCCGGGACCTCGCTTTGAAGCTTTCTTT	CATNPGPRFEAFF	NA	few	TRBV24-1	TRBJ1-1
TGCGCCAGCAGCCAAGATTGGAGCGGGGGGGCCTACAATGAGCAGTACTTC	CASSQDWSGGAYNEQYF	TRBD2	NA	TRBV4-1	TRBJ2-5
TGTGCCAGCAGCCAACGGACTAGCGGGGCAGGGGAGCAGTACTTC	CASSQRTSGAGEQYF	TRBD2	few	TRBV3-1	TRBJ2-7
TGCAGCGTTGGGGACTCCCGCTCCTACGAGCAGTACTTC	CSVGDSRSYEQYF	NA	NA	TRBV29-1	TRBJ2-7
TGTGCCAGCAGTTACCGTGGAGACATTCAGTACTTC	CASSYRGDIQYF	NA	NA	TRBV6-6	TRBJ2-4
TGCAGTGCTAGAAGAGGAGACTACGAGCAGTACTTC	CSARRGDYEQYF	NA	few	TRBV20-1	TRBJ2-7
TGCAGTGCTAGAGATCCTATCGGCAGGGAGGTCTACGAGCAGTACTTC	CSARDPIGREVYEQYF	NA	NA	TRBV20-1	TRBJ2-7
TGTGCCAGCAGCTATGGCACCGGGACAAACTATGGCTACACCTTC	CASSYGTGTNYGYTF	NA	few	TRBV7-9	TRBJ1-2
TGTGCCAGCAGCGAGGGGGGGACAGGGCCTTACGAGCAGTACTTC	CASSEGGTGPYEQYF	TRBD1	NA	TRBV6-1	TRBJ2-7
TGTGCCAGCAGTTCCGGACTAGCCAATCAATTTAGCACAGATACGCAGTATTTT	CASSSGLANQFSTDTQYF	TRBD2	few	TRBV6-5	TRBJ2-3
TGTGCCAGCAGTTTAGGGGGTAGCGGGGGGCGCGGATCACCCCTCCACTTT	CASSLGGSGGRGSPLHF	NA	few	TRBV12-3/TRBV12-4	TRBJ1-6
TGTGCCAGCAGTTACTCGGGGGCATCTGGCTACACCTTC	CASSYSGASGYTF	NA	NA	TRBV6-6	TRBJ1-2
TGTGCCAGTTCAACCCCCACCTTATACAATGAGCAGTTCTTC	CASSTPTLYNEQFF	NA	NA	TRBV6-1	TRBJ2-1
TGTGCCAGCAGTGAAGGGGGGACAAAAGCTTTCTTT	CASSEGGTKAFF	NA	NA	TRBV6-1	TRBJ1-1
TGCAGTGCCCTTCTGGGGAGAGGGGATGAAAAACTGTTTTTT	CSALLGRGDEKLFF	NA	NA	TRBV20-1	TRBJ1-4
TGTGCCAGCAGCGATAGACTAGCGGAGATAAATGAGCAGTTCTTC	CASSDRLAEINEQFF	TRBD2	NA	TRBV7-2	TRBJ2-1
TGTGCCAGCAGCTCCTCGGGTTCCCTTAGCTATGGCTACACCTTC	CASSSSGSLSYGYTF	NA	NA	TRBV7-2	TRBJ1-2
TGTGCCAGCAGCTTCGAGGGAAATGAAAAACTGTTTTTT	CASSFEGNEKLFF	NA	few	TRBV5-4	TRBJ1-4
TGTGCCAGCAGCCAAGAGACGGGAGCCTACGAGCAGTACTTC	CASSQETGAYEQYF	NA	NA	TRBV3-1	TRBJ2-7
TGCGCCAGCAGCTCCGGGACTAGCGGGACGTCCTACAATGAGCAGTTCTTC	CASSSGTSGTSYNEQFF	TRBD2	many	TRBV5-1	TRBJ2-1
TGTGCCAGCAGTTTCCGGGACAGGCCTTCCTACGAGCAGTACTTC	CASSFRDRPSYEQYF	TRBD1	NA	TRBV28	TRBJ2-7
TGCGCCAGCAGCGACAGGGCAAGGAGGACAGATACGCAGTATTTT	CASSDRARRTDTQYF	TRBD1	few	TRBV5-1	TRBJ2-3
TGTGCCGGTTCTAGCGGGGGGTACTTCTACGAGCAGTACTTC	CAGSSGGYFYEQYF	TRBD2	once	TRBV30	TRBJ2-7
TGTGCCAGCAGTCTAGCGGGAGTGGGTGGGGAGCAGTACTTC	CASSLAGVGGEQYF	TRBD2	NA	TRBV28	TRBJ2-7
TGTGCCAGCAGCCAAGACCCGGGGATAACAGCTACGCAGTATTTT	CASSQDPGITATQYF	NA	NA	TRBV4-2	TRBJ2-3
TGTGCCAGCAGCCAAGCGGGGTTAGCCTTGGGCATTCAGTACTTC	CASSQAGLALGIQYF	NA	NA	TRBV3-1	TRBJ2-4
TGTGCCAGCGACGTGGGGGTACTAAGTGAGCAGTACTTC	CASDVGVLSEQYF	NA	NA	TRBV12-3/TRBV12-4	TRBJ2-5
TGTGCCAGCAGATCCGTTAGGAATGAGCAGTTCTTC	CASRSVRNEQFF	NA	NA	TRBV12-3/TRBV12-4	TRBJ2-1
TGCGCCAGCAGCGGGGCGGCTTCCACAGATACGCAGTATTTT	CASSGAASTDTQYF	NA	NA	TRBV5-1	TRBJ2-3
TGTGCCACCTTAACTACTAGCGGGAGTGAGCAGTACTTC	CATLTTSGSEQYF	TRBD2	NA	TRBV6-2/TRBV6-3	TRBJ2-7
TGCGCCAGCAGCACCGGGACAGGGAGCTCCTATAATTCACCCCTCCACTTT	CASSTGTGSSYNSPLHF	TRBD1	few	TRBV5-1	TRBJ1-6
TGTGCCAGCAGCGGGCCTCTAGCGAGAGGCACAGATACGCAGTATTTT	CASSGPLARGTDTQYF	NA	few	TRBV7-2	TRBJ2-3
TGCGCCAGCAGCTTCCTGTGGACCAAGGGTAGCACAGATACGCAGTATTTT	CASSFLWTKGSTDTQYF	NA	few	TRBV5-1	TRBJ2-3
TGCAGTGCTCCTCGGACAGGGGCCACCTATGGCTACACCTTC	CSAPRTGATYGYTF	TRBD1	NA	TRBV20-1	TRBJ1-2
TGTGCCAGCAGCCAAGGGACGGGACAGGCATTCTATGGCTACACCTTC	CASSQGTGQAFYGYTF	TRBD1	few	TRBV4-2	TRBJ1-2
TGTGCCAGTAGTATGGCCTTTTATGGCTACACCTTC	CASSMAFYGYTF	NA	few	TRBV19	TRBJ1-2
TGCAGCGTTGAAGGGGGAGGGGCTGAGCAGTACTTC	CSVEGGGAEQYF	TRBD2	NA	TRBV29-1	TRBJ2-4
TGCAGCGCCGCCGGGACAGGCCACTACGAGCAGTACTTC	CSAAGTGHYEQYF	TRBD1	many	TRBV29-1	TRBJ2-7
TGTGCCAGCAGTAGCCCCCGCGCTACGGCCAAAAACATTCAGTACTTC	CASSSPRATAKNIQYF	NA	few	TRBV6-1	TRBJ2-4
TGTGCCAGCAGTGCTCTAGCGGGAGTGGTGAATACGCAGTATTTT	CASSALAGVVNTQYF	TRBD2	few	TRBV6-4	TRBJ2-3
TGCAGCGTTGACATAATCGGGGGATGGAGTAATGAGCAGTTCTTC	CSVDIIGGWSNEQFF	NA	NA	TRBV29-1	TRBJ2-1
TGTGCCAGCAGCTTAGGACTAGCGGGAGATTCCAATTTC	CASSLGLAGDSNF	TRBD2	NA	TRBV7-2	TRBJ2-7
TGCGCCAGCAAGGGAAAGAACACTGAAGCTTTCTTT	CASKGKNTEAFF	NA	NA	TRBV5-1	TRBJ1-1
TGTGCCAGCAGTTATACTAGCGGGCTAGGAGGCAAAAACATTCAGTACTTC	CASSYTSGLGGKNIQYF	TRBD2	few	TRBV6-2/TRBV6-3	TRBJ2-4
TGCAGTGCACTCGGGAGCTATGAGCAGTTCTTC	CSALGSYEQFF	NA	NA	TRBV20-1	TRBJ2-1
TGTGCCAGCAGTTTAGTAGCGGGGAGCTCCTACGAGCAGTCCTTC	CASSLVAGSSYEQSF	TRBD2	NA	TRBV12-3/TRBV12-4	TRBJ2-7
TGTGCCAGCAGTTACTCGATTGGTGAGCAGTTCTTC	CASSYSIGEQFF	NA	NA	TRBV6-6	TRBJ2-1